This T cell receptor (beta chain) was sequenced for a study of blood T cell repertoires in COVID-19. The overall study: Samples taken during acute and convalescent COVID-19 were collected in the United States, Italy and Spain. T cells, B-cell-depleted T cells, or PBMCs supplied cDNA or gDNA.

This table comes from immunoSEQ multiplex PCR, and its TCRdb copy is limited to in-frame clones, with some not included. This sample yields 210,000 or so clones, of which nearly 85% are seen a single time; 1.3% belongs to the top ten. Trimming removed 6 bases at V and 1 base at J, with 21 bases between. This CDR3 is 17 amino acids long. Germline CDR1 LNHDA, CDR2 SQIVND (reference sequence). The rearrangement uses TRBV19 and TRBJ1-2; D gene ambiguous. The sample taken for sequencing was peripheral blood. The sequence was collected from a woman aged 30 to 39 with COVID-19, enrolled during active disease. The CDR3 region has the DNA TGTGCCAGTAGATATCCCCTAGGAGGTATCGGTAACTATGGCTACACCTTC. This codes for CASRYPLGGIGNYGYTF.